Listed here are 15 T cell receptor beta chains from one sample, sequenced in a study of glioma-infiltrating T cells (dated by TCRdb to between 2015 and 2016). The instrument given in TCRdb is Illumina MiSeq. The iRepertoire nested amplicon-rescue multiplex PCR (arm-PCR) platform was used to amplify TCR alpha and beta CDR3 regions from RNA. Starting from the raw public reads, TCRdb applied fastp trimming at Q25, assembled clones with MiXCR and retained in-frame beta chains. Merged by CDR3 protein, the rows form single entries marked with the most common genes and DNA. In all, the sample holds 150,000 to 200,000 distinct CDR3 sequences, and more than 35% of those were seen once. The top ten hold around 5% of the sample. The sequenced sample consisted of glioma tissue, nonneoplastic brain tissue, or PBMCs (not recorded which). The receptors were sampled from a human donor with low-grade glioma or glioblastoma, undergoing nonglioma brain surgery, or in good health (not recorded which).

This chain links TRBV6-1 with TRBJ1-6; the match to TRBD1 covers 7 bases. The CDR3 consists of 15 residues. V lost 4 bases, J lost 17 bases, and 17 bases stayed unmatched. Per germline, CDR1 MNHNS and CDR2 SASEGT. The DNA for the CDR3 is TGTGCCAGCAGTGTTACAGGGGTACGAAATTCATCCATCCACTTT. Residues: CASSVTGVRNSSIHF.

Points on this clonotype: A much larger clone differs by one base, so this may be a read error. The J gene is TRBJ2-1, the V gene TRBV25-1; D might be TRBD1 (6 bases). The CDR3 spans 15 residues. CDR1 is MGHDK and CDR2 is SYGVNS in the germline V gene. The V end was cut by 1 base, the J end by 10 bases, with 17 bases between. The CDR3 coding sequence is TGTGCCAGCAGTGAATTTGGGGGCCGGCCTTACGAGCAGTTCTTC. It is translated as CASSEFGGRPYEQFF.

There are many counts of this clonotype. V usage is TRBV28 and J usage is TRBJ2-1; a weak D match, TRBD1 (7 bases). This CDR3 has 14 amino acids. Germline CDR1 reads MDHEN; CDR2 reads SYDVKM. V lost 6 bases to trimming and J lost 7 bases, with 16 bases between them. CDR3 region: CASRLTGRRNEQFF. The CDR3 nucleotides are TGTGCCAGCAGGCTGACAGGGAGGCGTAATGAGCAGTTCTTC.

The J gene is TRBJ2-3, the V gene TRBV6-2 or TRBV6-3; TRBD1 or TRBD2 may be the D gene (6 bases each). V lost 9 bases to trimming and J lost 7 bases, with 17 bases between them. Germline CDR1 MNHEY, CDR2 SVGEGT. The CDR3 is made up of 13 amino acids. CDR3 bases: TGTGCCAGTAGGACGGAGGGGGGATATACGCAGTATTTT. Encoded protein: CASRTEGGYTQYF.

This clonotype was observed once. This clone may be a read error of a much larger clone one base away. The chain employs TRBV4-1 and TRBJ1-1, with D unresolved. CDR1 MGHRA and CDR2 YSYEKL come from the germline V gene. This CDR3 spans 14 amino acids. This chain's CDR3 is CASSSWTGNTEGFF. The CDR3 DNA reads TGTGCCAGCAGCTCCTGGACGGGGAACACTGAAGGTTTCTTT.

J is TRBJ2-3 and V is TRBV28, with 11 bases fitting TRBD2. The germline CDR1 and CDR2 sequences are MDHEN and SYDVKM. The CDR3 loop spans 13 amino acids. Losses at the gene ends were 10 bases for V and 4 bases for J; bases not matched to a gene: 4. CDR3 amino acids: CATATSGADTQYF. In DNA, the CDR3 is TGTGCCACCGCGACTAGCGGGGCAGATACGCAGTATTTT.

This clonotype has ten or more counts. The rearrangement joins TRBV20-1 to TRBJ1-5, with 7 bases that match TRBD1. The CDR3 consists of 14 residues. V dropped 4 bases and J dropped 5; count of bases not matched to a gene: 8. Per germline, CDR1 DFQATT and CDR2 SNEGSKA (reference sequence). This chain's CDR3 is CSATPTGVYQPQHF. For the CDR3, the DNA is TGCAGTGCTACCCCAACAGGGGTGTATCAGCCCCAGCATTTT.

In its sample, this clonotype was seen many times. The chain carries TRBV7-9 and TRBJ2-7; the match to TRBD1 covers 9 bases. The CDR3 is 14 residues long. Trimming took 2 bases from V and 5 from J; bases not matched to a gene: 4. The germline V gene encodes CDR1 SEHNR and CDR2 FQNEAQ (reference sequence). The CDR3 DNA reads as TGTGCCAGCAGCTTATACGGGACAGGGAACGAGCAGTACTTC. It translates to CASSLYGTGNEQYF.

This CDR3 is CASSMPPPEGTNEQFF. The CDR3 DNA follows: TGTGCCAGTAGTATGCCCCCCCCGGAAGGAACCAATGAGCAGTTCTTC. The V gene is TRBV19, the J gene TRBJ2-1; no clear D gene. V lost 3 bases and J lost 6, with 18 bases in between. Germline V CDR1 and CDR2: LNHDA, SQIVND (reference sequence). The CDR3 consists of 16 residues.

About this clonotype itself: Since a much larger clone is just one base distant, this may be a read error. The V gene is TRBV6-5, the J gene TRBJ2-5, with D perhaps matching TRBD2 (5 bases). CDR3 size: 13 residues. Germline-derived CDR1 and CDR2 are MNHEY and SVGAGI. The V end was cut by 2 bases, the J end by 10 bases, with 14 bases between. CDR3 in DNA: TGTGCCAGCAGTTACGGAGACGAAGGGAGCCAGTACTTC. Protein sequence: CASSYGDEGSQYF.

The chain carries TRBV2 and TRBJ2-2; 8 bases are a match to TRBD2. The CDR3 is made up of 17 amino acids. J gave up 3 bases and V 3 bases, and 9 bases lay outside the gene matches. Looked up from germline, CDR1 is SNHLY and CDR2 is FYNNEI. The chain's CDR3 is CASSDQAGEVDTGELFF. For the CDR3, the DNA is TGTGCCAGCAGTGATCAAGCGGGAGAGGTGGACACCGGGGAGCTGTTTTTT.

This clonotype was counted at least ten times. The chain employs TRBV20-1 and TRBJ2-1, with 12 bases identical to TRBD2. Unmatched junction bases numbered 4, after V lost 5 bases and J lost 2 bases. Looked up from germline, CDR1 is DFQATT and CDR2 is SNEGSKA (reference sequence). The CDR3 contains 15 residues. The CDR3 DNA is TGCAGTGCTGATCTAGCGGGAGGGCCCTACAATGAGCAGTTCTTC. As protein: CSADLAGGPYNEQFF.

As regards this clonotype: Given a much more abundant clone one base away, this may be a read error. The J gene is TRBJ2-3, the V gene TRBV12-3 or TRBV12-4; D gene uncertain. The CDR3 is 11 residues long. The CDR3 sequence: CARSLKDTQYF. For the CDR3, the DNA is TGTGCCAGAAGTTTGAAAGATACGCAGTATTTT.

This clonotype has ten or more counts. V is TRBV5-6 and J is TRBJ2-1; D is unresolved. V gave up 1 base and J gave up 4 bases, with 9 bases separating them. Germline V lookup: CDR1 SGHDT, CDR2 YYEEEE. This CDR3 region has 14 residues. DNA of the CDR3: TGTGCCAGCAGCTTGTTCCGTCATTACAATGAGCAGTTCTTC. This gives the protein CASSLFRHYNEQFF.

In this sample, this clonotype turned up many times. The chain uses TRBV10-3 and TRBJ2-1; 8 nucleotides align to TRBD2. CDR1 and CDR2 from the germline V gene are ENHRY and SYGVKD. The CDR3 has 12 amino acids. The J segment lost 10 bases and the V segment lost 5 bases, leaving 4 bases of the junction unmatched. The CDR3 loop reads CAISFPSGEQFF. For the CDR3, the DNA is TGTGCCATCAGTTTTCCTAGCGGGGAGCAGTTCTTC.